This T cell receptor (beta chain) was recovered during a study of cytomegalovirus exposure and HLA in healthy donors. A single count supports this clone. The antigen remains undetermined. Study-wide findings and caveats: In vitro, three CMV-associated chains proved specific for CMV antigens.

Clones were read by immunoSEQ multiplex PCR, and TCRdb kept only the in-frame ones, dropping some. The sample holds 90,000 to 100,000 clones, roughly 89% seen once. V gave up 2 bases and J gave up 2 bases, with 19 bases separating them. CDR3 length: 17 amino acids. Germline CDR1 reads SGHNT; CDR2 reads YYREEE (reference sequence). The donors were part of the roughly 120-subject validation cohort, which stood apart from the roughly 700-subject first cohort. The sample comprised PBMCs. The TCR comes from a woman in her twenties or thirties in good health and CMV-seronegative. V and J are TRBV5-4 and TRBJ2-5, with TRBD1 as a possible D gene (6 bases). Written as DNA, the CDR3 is TGTGCCAGCAGCTTACCCCCTCCGGGACAAGCACAAGAGACCCAGTACTTC. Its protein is CASSLPPPGQAQETQYF.